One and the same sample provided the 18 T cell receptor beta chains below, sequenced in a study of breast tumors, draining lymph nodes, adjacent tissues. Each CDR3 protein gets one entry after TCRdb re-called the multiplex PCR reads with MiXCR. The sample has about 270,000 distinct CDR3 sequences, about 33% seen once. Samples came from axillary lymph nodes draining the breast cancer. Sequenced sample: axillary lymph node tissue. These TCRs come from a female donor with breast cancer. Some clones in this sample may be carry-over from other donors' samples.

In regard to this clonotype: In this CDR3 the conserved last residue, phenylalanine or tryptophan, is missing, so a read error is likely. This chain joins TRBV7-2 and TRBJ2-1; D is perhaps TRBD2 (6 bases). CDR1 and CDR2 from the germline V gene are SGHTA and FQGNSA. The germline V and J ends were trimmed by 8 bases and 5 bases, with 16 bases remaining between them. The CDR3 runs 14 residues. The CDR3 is CASGWGLANNEQFL. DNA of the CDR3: TGTGCCAGCGGCTGGGGTCTAGCGAACAATGAGCAGTTCCTC.

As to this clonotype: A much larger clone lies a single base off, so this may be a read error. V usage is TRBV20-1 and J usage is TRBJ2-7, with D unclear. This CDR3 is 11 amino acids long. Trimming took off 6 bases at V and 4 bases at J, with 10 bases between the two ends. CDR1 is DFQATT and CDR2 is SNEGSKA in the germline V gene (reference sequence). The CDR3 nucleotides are TGCAGTGCAGAGTTCATTTACGAGCAGTACTTC. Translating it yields CSAEFIYEQYF.

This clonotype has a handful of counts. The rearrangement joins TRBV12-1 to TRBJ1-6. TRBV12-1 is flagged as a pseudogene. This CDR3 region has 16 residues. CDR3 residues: CASSSHRTRINSPLHF. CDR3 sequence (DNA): TGTGCCAGCAGCTCCCACCGGACCCGAATCAATTCACCCCTCCACTTT.

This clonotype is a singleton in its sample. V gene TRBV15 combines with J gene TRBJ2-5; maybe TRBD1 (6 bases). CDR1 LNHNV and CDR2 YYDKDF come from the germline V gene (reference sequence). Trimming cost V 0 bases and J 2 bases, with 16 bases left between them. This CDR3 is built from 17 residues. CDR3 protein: CATSRDVGGALQETQYF. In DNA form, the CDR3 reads TGTGCCACCAGCAGAGATGTAGGGGGAGCGCTTCAAGAGACCCAGTACTTC.

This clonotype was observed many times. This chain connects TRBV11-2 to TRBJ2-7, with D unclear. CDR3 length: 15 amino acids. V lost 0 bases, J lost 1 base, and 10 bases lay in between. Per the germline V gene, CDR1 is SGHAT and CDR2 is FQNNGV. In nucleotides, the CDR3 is TGTGCCAGCAGCTTAGACCCAGGAGTGTCCTACGAGCAGTACTTC. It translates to CASSLDPGVSYEQYF.

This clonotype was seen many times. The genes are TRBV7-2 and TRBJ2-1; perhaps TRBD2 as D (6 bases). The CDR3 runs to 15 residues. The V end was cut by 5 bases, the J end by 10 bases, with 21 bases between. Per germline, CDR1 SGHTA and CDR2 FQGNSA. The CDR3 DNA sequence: TGTGCCAGCAGCGCCCGGGAGAAACCGAAAAGGGAGCAGTTCTTC. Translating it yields CASSAREKPKREQFF.

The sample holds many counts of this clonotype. CDR3 amino acids: CSARDLYRTSGSSYEQYF. CDR3 bases: TGCAGTGCTAGAGATCTTTACCGGACTAGCGGGAGTTCCTACGAGCAGTACTTC. The chain employs TRBV20-1 and TRBJ2-7, with 13 bases lining up with TRBD2. With 0 bases clipped from V and 1 base from J, the junction kept 9 bases outside the gene matches. This CDR3 spans 18 amino acids. Per the germline V gene, CDR1 is DFQATT and CDR2 is SNEGSKA (reference sequence).

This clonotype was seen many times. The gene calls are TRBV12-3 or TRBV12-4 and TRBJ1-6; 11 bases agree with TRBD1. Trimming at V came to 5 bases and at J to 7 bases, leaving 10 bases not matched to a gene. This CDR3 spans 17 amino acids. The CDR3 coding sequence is TGTGCCAGCAGTAATGAGAGGGGACAGGGGGACAATTCACCCCTCCACTTT. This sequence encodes CASSNERGQGDNSPLHF.

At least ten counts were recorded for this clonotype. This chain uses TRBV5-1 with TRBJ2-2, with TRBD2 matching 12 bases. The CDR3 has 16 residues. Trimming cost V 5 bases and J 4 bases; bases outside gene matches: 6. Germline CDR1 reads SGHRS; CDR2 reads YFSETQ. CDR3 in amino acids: CASRPRLAGVTGELFF. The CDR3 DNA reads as TGCGCCAGCAGACCCCGACTAGCGGGGGTCACCGGGGAGCTGTTTTTT.

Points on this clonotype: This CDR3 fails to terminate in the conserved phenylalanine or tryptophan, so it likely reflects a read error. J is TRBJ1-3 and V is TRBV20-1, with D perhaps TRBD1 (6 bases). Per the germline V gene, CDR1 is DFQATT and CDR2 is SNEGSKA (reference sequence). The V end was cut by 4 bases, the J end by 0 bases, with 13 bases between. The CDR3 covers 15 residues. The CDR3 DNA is TGCAGTGCTATTTGGGGGGGGGCCTCTGGAAACACCATATATTCT. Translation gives CSAIWGGASGNTIYS.

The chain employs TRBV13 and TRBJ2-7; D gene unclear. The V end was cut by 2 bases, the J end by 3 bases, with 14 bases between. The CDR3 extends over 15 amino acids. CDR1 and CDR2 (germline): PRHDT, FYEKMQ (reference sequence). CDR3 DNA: TGTGCCAGCAGCTTAAGGCCGGGCGGCATCTACGAGCAGTACTTC. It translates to CASSLRPGGIYEQYF.

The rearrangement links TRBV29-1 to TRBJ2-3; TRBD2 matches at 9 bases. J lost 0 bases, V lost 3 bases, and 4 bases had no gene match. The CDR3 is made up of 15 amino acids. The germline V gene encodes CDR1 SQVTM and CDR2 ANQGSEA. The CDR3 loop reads CSVETGTSSTDTQYF. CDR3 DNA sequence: TGCAGCGTTGAGACCGGGACTAGCAGCACAGATACGCAGTATTTT.

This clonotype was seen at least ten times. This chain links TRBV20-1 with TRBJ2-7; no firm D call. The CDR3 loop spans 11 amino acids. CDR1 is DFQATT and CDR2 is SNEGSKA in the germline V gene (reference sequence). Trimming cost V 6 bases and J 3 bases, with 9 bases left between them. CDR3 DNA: TGCAGTGCAATCCTCGGCTACGAGCAGTACTTC. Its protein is CSAILGYEQYF.

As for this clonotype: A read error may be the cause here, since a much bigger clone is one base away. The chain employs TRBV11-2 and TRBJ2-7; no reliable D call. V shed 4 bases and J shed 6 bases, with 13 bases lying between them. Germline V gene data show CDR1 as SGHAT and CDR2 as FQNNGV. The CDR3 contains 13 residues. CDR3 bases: TGTGCCAGCAGCTCCTCTTCAACCTCCGAGCAGTACTTC. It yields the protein CASSSSSTSEQYF.

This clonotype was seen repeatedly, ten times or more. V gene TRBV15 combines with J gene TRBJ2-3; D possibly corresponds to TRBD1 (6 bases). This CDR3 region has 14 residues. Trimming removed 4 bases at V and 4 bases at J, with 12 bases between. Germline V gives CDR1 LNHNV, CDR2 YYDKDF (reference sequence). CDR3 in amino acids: CATSNRDTADTQYF. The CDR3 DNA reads TGTGCCACCAGCAACCGGGACACGGCAGATACGCAGTATTTT.

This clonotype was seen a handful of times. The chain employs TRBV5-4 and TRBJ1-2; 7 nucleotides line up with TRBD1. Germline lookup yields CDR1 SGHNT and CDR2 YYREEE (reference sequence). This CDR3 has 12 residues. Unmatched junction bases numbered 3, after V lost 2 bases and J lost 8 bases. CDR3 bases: TGTGCCAGCAGCTTCCTAGGGGGCGGCTACACCTTC. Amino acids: CASSFLGGGYTF.

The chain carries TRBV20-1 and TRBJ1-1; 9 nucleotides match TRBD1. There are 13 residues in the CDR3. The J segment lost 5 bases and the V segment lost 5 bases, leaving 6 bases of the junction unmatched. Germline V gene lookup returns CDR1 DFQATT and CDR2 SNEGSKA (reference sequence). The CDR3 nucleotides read TGCAGTGCTCCCTCGACAGGGGGAACTGAAGCTTTCTTT. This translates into CSAPSTGGTEAFF.

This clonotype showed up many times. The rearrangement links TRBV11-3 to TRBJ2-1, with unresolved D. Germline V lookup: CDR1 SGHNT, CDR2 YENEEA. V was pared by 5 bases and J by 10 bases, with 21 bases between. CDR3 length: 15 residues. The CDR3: CASSPYAELRLEQFF. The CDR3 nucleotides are TGTGCCAGCAGCCCCTATGCCGAACTTAGATTGGAGCAGTTCTTC.